This entry describes one T cell receptor beta chain. As yet, its antigen is unknown. The data stem from a study of T cell responses to AZD1222 COVID-19 vaccine. The study's findings and limits: Baseline seropositivity occurred in only a handful of AZD1222 recipients. When two AZD1222 doses had been given, Spike-specific TCR breadth and depth rose. Donors were chiefly white British, with a greater number of females, and clonal diversity was perhaps underestimated. The study sampled repertoires only after the peak T cell response.

The table came from immunoSEQ multiplex PCR; TCRdb's copy has only in-frame clones and leaves some out. The sample holds over 130,000 clones, under 95% seen once. With 4 bases clipped from V and 3 bases from J, the junction kept 3 bases outside the gene matches. Germline V gives CDR1 MNHNY, CDR2 SVGAGI (reference sequence). This CDR3 region has 15 residues. The clonotype was recovered from an adult who received the MenACWY meningococcal vaccine as a control. The input for sequencing was peripheral blood, taken 28 days after the second dose of the MenACWY control vaccine. The chain is built from TRBV6-6 and TRBJ1-6; TRBD1 agrees at 7 bases. This CDR3 reads CASSSQGNYNSPLHF. In DNA form, the CDR3 reads TGTGCCAGCAGTTCACAGGGGAACTATAATTCACCCCTCCACTTT.